This passage covers 14 T cell receptor beta chains from one sample sequenced in a study of cytomegalovirus exposure and HLA in healthy donors. The primer mix had 60 Vbeta and 13 Jbeta primers. Profiling relied on immunoSEQ multiplex PCR, and the TCRdb table lists in-frame clones only, not all of them. The sample includes roughly 180,000 clones, under 9.5% of them seen just once. Material for sequencing was PBMCs. The receptors derive from a woman aged 25 to 45 in good health and CMV-seropositive.

This clone was observed a handful of times. The chain links TRBV5-1 to TRBJ1-5, with 9 bases fitting TRBD1. The CDR3 covers 17 residues. Germline-derived CDR1 and CDR2 are SGHRS and YFSETQ. V gave up 0 bases and J gave up 2 bases; unmatched junction bases: 6. The CDR3 here is CASSLDPTGGGNQPQHF. CDR3 nucleotides: TGCGCCAGCAGCTTGGACCCGACAGGGGGTGGCAATCAGCCCCAGCATTTT.

This clone was seen more than once but under ten times. V and J are TRBV10-1 and TRBJ2-7, with D possibly matching TRBD1 (6 bases). V was pared by 0 bases and J by 4 bases, with 13 bases between. In germline, CDR1 is WNHNN, CDR2 SYGVQD (reference sequence). This CDR3 is built from 15 residues. CDR3 in DNA: TGCGCCAGCAGTGAGTCTTTAGGGGGTGGATACGAGCAGTACTTC. As protein: CASSESLGGGYEQYF.

The chain has TRBV7-9 and TRBJ1-2, with 7 positions matching TRBD1. Germline V lookup: CDR1 SEHNR, CDR2 FQNEAQ (reference sequence). V was pared by 4 bases and J by 6 bases, with 8 bases of the junction left unmatched. This CDR3 spans 14 amino acids. The CDR3 protein is CASSSPRQGNGYTF. The CDR3 DNA reads as TGTGCCAGCAGCTCCCCCCGACAGGGAAATGGCTACACCTTC.

The J gene is TRBJ2-1, the V gene TRBV15, with D possibly TRBD2 on 5 matching bases. V was clipped by 3 bases and J by 6 bases, with 9 bases between them. The CDR3 loop spans 13 amino acids. Germline CDR1 LNHNV, CDR2 YYDKDF (reference sequence). CDR3 protein: CATSSTRPNEQFF. The CDR3 nucleotides read TGTGCCACCAGCAGTACTAGGCCCAATGAGCAGTTCTTC.

The chain is built from TRBV27 and TRBJ2-4; 9 nucleotides align to TRBD2. The CDR3 loop spans 20 amino acids. Germline trimming cut 6 bases from V and 1 base from J; bases unmatched to any gene: 19. Looked up from germline, CDR1 is MNHEY and CDR2 is SMNVEV (reference sequence). CDR3 DNA sequence: TGTGCCAGCAGCCCTGGGACTCTAGCGGGGAGTCCCGGGGCCAAAAACATTCAGTACTTC. Its translation: CASSPGTLAGSPGAKNIQYF.

The rearrangement uses TRBV5-6 and TRBJ1-2, with D tentatively TRBD1 (6 bases). CDR3 length: 14 amino acids. CDR1 and CDR2 (germline): SGHDT, YYEEEE. V lost 2 bases, J lost 2 bases, and 10 bases lay in between. The CDR3 DNA follows: TGTGCCAGCAGCTTAAGGGGGATCAACTATGGCTACACCTTC. Its protein product is CASSLRGINYGYTF.

The rearrangement links TRBV9 to TRBJ2-5, with a weak D call TRBD2 (6 bases). The germline V and J ends were trimmed by 7 bases and 4 bases, with 17 bases remaining between them. The CDR3 sequence is 14 residues long. Germline V gene lookup returns CDR1 SGDLS and CDR2 YYNGEE. The CDR3 nucleotides are TGTGCCAGCGGATCCGGGAGCCCCGGAGAGACCCAGTACTTC. It yields the protein CASGSGSPGETQYF.

This clone has a handful of counts. J is TRBJ2-7 and V is TRBV6-1, with a weak D call TRBD1 (6 bases). V was trimmed by 8 bases and J by 5 bases, leaving 22 bases between them. The germline V gene has CDR1 MNHNS and CDR2 SASEGT. CDR3 length: 15 amino acids. CDR3 in amino acids: CASWEPGHLLHEQYF. In nucleotides, the CDR3 is TGTGCCAGCTGGGAACCGGGACATTTGCTCCACGAGCAGTACTTC.

This rearrangement joins TRBV19 to TRBJ1-2; D may be TRBD1 (5 bases). This CDR3 has 13 amino acids. The germline CDR1 and CDR2 sequences are LNHDA and SQIVND (reference sequence). Trimming pared 5 bases from V and 8 bases from J, leaving 15 bases between. The CDR3 DNA sequence: TGTGCCAGTAGTTTAAGCAGGGCTGACGGCTACACCTTC. It specifies CASSLSRADGYTF.

This clone was detected only a few times. Here the CDR3 DNA reads TGCGCCAGCAGCTTCGGAGACTATGGCTACACCTTC. Protein: CASSFGDYGYTF. The chain joins TRBV5-1 to TRBJ1-2; no clear D gene. V shed 2 bases and J shed 3 bases, with 5 bases lying between them. The CDR3 length is 12 residues. Per the germline V gene, CDR1 is SGHRS and CDR2 is YFSETQ.

This clone was detected a few times. The chain recombines TRBV5-6 with TRBJ1-4, with TRBD1 as a possible D gene (5 bases). From germline, CDR1 is SGHDT and CDR2 YYEEEE. CDR3 length equals 14 residues. V lost 4 bases, J lost 7 bases, and 14 bases lay in between. The CDR3 here is CASSPAGRSEKLFF. CDR3 sequence (DNA): TGTGCCAGCAGCCCGGCGGGGCGGTCTGAAAAACTGTTTTTT.

This clone was seen more than once but under ten times. The chain has TRBV9 and TRBJ2-7; D may be TRBD2 (6 bases). The V gene lost 0 bases and the J gene lost 0 bases, with 16 bases spanning the gap. The CDR3 loop spans 17 amino acids. The germline CDR1 and CDR2 sequences are SGDLS and YYNGEE. The DNA for the CDR3 is TGTGCCAGCAGCGTAGGTGTCGCTAGCGCGAACTCCTACGAGCAGTACTTC. Encoded protein: CASSVGVASANSYEQYF.

This clone has a handful of counts. The rearrangement joins TRBV29-1 to TRBJ2-2; 8 bases are a match to TRBD1. With 7 bases clipped from V and 0 bases from J, the junction kept 1 base outside the gene matches. CDR1 and CDR2 from the germline V gene are SQVTM and ANQGSEA. The CDR3 loop spans 13 amino acids. The CDR3 sequence is CSGGQANTGELFF. The CDR3 region has the DNA TGCAGCGGGGGACAGGCGAACACCGGGGAGCTGTTTTTT.

The chain joins TRBV5-1 to TRBJ2-1; D possibly corresponds to TRBD1 (5 bases). CDR1 SGHRS and CDR2 YFSETQ come from the germline V gene. V lost 2 bases and J lost 6, with 9 bases in between. The CDR3 length is 13 residues. The DNA of the CDR3 is TGCGCCAGCAGCTTCGGCAGGGTCAATGAGCAGTTCTTC. Protein sequence: CASSFGRVNEQFF. Filled out from reference TRBV5-1 and TRBJ2-1, the complete variable domain reads KAGVTQTPRYLIKTRGQQVTLSCSPISGHRSVSWYQQTPGQGLQFLFEYFSETQRNKGNFPGRFSGRQFSNSRSEMNVSTLELGDSALYLCASSFGRVNEQFFGPGTRLTVL.